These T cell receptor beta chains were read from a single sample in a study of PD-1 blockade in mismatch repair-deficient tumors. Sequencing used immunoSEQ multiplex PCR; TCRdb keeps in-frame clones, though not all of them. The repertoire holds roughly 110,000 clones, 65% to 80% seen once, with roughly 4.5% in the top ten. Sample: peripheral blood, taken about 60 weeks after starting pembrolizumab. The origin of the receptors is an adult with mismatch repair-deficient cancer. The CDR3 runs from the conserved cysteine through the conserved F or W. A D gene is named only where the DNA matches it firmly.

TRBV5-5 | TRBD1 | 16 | CASSLAGVGGFETQYF
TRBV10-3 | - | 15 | CAIRPEQGGTYEQYF
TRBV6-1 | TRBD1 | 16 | CASSEVFGTGDTEAFF
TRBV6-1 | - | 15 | CASSEPGQTTYEQYF
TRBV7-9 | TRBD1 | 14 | CASSLGTGETEAFF
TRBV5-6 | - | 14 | CASSLEGSGYGYTF
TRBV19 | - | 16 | CASKVGRASSYNEQFF
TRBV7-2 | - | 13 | CASSLIREDTQYF
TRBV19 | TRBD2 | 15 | CASSVLAGGYEEQYF
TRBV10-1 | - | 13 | CASSDRGSYEQYF
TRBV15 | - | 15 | CATSRDSGEFDEQFF
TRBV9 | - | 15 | CASSVGHQLNTEAFF
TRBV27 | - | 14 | CASSPLQVAGELFF
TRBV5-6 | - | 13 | CASSRTGTYGYTF
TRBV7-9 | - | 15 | CASGLSSGPYNEQFF
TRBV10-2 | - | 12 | CATRPGNTEAFF
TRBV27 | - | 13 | CASSLDLNQPQHF
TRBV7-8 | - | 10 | CASGGNEQFF
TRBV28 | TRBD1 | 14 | CASRPGQTNEKLFF
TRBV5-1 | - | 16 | CASSSPGGEPFYEQYF
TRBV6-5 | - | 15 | CASRPLSATNEKLFF
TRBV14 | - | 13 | CASSQTPVGEQYF
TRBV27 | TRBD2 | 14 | CASSSAGGPYEQYF
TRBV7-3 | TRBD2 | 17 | CASSPTPRAGGGETQYF
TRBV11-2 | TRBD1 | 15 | CASSLELQGNNIQYF
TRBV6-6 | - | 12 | CASSYGPTEAFF
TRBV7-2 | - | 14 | CASSSPEVNQPQHF
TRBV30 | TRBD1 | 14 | CASSRGQVNTEAFF
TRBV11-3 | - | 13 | CASSPLDLGEAFF
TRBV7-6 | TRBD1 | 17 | CASSLAPGTGGPYGYTF
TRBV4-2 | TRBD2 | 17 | CASSQFGGTSGNNEQFF
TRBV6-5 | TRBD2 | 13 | CASSYEREGEQYF
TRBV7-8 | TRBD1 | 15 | CASSLDRGSNQPQHF
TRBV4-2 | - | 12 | CASSQGDNEQFF
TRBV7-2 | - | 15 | CASSLEVRSGNTIYF